These 5 T cell receptor beta chains came from one sample sequenced in a study of response to subunit inactivated influenza vaccine. TCRdb re-analysed the RT-PCR reads in MiXCR, keeping a single row per CDR3 protein. The sample has about 480,000 distinct CDR3 sequences, under 15% seen once. The sequencing used PBMCs from blood, collected 35 to 45 days after vaccination. Receptors were obtained from a man aged 50-59 years who received an inactivated influenza vaccine.

The chain has TRBV5-1 and TRBJ1-4; 7 bases fit TRBD1. This CDR3 has 15 residues. Germline CDR1 and CDR2: SGHRS and YFSETQ. Trimming took 5 bases from V and 5 from J; bases not matched to a gene: 9. DNA of the CDR3: TGCGCCAGCAGAATTCGAGGACAGGTAAATGAAAAACTGTTTTTT. This translates into CASRIRGQVNEKLFF. Based on the CDR3 plus reference TRBV5-1 and TRBJ1-4, the full variable domain is KAGVTQTPRYLIKTRGQQVTLSCSPISGHRSVSWYQQTPGQGLQFLFEYFSETQRNKGNFPGRFSGRQFSNSRSEMNVSTLELGDSALYLCASRIRGQVNEKLFFGSGTQLSVL.

This clonotype was observed a handful of times. This chain links TRBV2 with TRBJ2-1; either TRBD1 or TRBD2 may supply D (6 bases each). Germline V gives CDR1 SNHLY, CDR2 FYNNEI. CDR3 size: 16 residues. V lost 8 bases and J 5 bases, leaving 22 bases between the germline ends. Here the CDR3 reads CASFGAKGGTDNEQFF. For the CDR3, the DNA is TGTGCCAGCTTTGGGGCTAAGGGGGGCACCGACAATGAGCAGTTCTTC. Filled out from reference TRBV2 and TRBJ2-1, the complete variable domain reads EPEVTQTPSHQVTQMGQEVILRCVPISNHLYFYWYRQILGQKVEFLVSFYNNEISEKSEIFDDQFSVERPDGSNFTLKIRSTKLEDSAMYFCASFGAKGGTDNEQFFGPGTRLTVL.

The chain carries TRBV20-1 and TRBJ2-5, with 8 bases identical to TRBD1. Germline CDR1 reads DFQATT; CDR2 reads SNEGSKA (reference sequence). The CDR3 is 13 amino acids. V shed 6 bases, J shed 2 bases, and the junction held 5 bases outside the gene matches. CDR3 in DNA: TGCAGTGCGCGACAGGGGATACAAGAGACCCAGTACTTC. Its protein is CSARQGIQETQYF.

The chain joins TRBV7-2 to TRBJ2-7; 11 nucleotides line up with TRBD1. In germline, CDR1 is SGHTA, CDR2 FQGNSA. CDR3 length: 15 amino acids. Trimming took 5 bases from V and 6 from J; bases not matched to a gene: 9. DNA for the CDR3: TGTGCCAGCAGCGGGGGGACAGGGGGAAGGGGCGAGCAGTACTTC. Its protein product is CASSGGTGGRGEQYF.

V usage is TRBV15 and J usage is TRBJ2-7; D may match TRBD1 or TRBD2 (5 bases each). Trimming left V 1 base short and J 3 bases short, with 16 bases between. The CDR3 spans 16 residues. Germline V gene lookup returns CDR1 LNHNV and CDR2 YYDKDF (reference sequence). CDR3 residues: CATSRVPGTAIYEQYF. DNA of the CDR3: TGTGCCACCAGCAGAGTTCCCGGGACGGCGATCTACGAGCAGTACTTC. Looking up the rest from reference TRBV15 and TRBJ2-7 gives the full variable domain: DAMVIQNPRYQVTQFGKPVTLSCSQTLNHNVMYWYQQKSSQAPKLLFHYYDKDFNNEADTPDNFQSRRPNTSFCFLDIRSPGLGDTAMYLCATSRVPGTAIYEQYFGPGTRLTVT.